The 16 T cell receptor beta chains given below trace back to one sample, sequenced in a study of identical twins. TCRdb re-analysed the 5' RACE reads in MiXCR, keeping a single row per CDR3 protein. The profile shows 600,000 to 850,000 distinct CDR3 sequences, about 18% of them singletons. In addition, the sample was reused for a study of T cells expressing NK-cell markers.

The sample was PBMCs. The receptors here all came from a woman under 30 in good health.

This clonotype was observed a handful of times. This chain uses TRBV20-1 with TRBJ2-5; D is unresolved. The CDR3 has 11 residues. Germline V gene lookup returns CDR1 DFQATT and CDR2 SNEGSKA (reference sequence). Trimming left V 6 bases short and J 5 bases short, with 10 bases between. CDR3 DNA sequence: TGCAGTGCAGTGGCCTTTGAGACCCAGTACTTC. Protein: CSAVAFETQYF.

The chain combines TRBV4-2 with TRBJ2-3; 8 bases are shared with TRBD2. Germline CDR1 and CDR2: LGHNA and YNFKEQ. This CDR3 has 17 amino acids. V lost 1 base and J lost 1; bases outside the gene matches: 7. This CDR3 reads CASSQVAGLTRTDTQYF. The CDR3 nucleotides are TGTGCCAGCAGCCAAGTAGCGGGGCTAACCCGCACAGATACGCAGTATTTT.

This clonotype has just a few counts. V is TRBV3-1 and J is TRBJ1-2; the D is unclear. Germline V gene sequence: CDR1 LGHDT, CDR2 YNNKEL (reference sequence). This CDR3 is built from 11 residues. V gave up 3 bases and J gave up 10 bases, with 9 bases separating them. The CDR3 reads CASSHLTDYTF. The CDR3 DNA reads as TGTGCCAGCAGCCACCTGACGGACTACACCTTC.

This clonotype was counted only a few times. The V gene is TRBV6-1, the J gene TRBJ1-5; the D is unclear. The germline V gene encodes CDR1 MNHNS and CDR2 SASEGT. V was shortened by 4 bases and J by 4 bases, with 8 bases between the two germline ends. The CDR3 contains 13 residues. Here the CDR3 reads CASSAGRNQPQHF. CDR3 nucleotides: TGTGCCAGCAGTGCGGGCAGAAATCAGCCCCAGCATTTT.

The rearrangement uses TRBV10-1 and TRBJ2-7; 8 bases map to TRBD2. Per the germline V gene, CDR1 is WNHNN and CDR2 is SYGVQD (reference sequence). Trimming removed 6 bases from V and 2 bases from J; junction bases left unmatched: 9. The CDR3 spans 15 residues. The CDR3 region is CASSYSGKRTYEQYF. The CDR3 bases are TGCGCCAGCAGCTATAGCGGGAAGAGGACCTACGAGCAGTACTTC.

V is TRBV20-1 and J is TRBJ2-3; possible D gene TRBD2, 5 bases. V was cut by 0 bases and J by 8 bases, with 9 bases left in between. Germline values: CDR1 DFQATT, CDR2 SNEGSKA (reference sequence). CDR3 length: 12 amino acids. The CDR3 spells CSAREDAGTQYF. The DNA of the CDR3 is TGCAGTGCTAGAGAGGATGCGGGTACGCAGTATTTT.

In this sample, this clonotype turned up a few times. This chain uses TRBV12-3 or TRBV12-4 with TRBJ2-7; 8 nucleotides agree with TRBD1. The CDR3 is made up of 15 amino acids. The V segment lost 7 bases and the J segment 4 bases; nucleotides outside the gene matches: 12. CDR3 amino acids: CASTLSGTGFYEQYF. The CDR3 DNA sequence: TGTGCCAGCACCCTTAGTGGGACAGGATTTTACGAGCAGTACTTC.

This clonotype was counted once. This chain uses TRBV4-3 with TRBJ1-2, with 7 bases identical to TRBD1. This CDR3 is built from 14 residues. Germline assignment: CDR1 LGHNA and CDR2 YSLEER. V was pared by 6 bases and J by 4 bases, with 8 bases of the junction left unmatched. The CDR3 region is CASRGHRGGYGYTF. The CDR3 bases are TGCGCCAGCAGAGGCCACAGGGGAGGCTATGGCTACACCTTC.

This rearrangement joins TRBV29-1 to TRBJ1-1; 7 nucleotides agree with TRBD1. The germline gives CDR1 SQVTM, CDR2 ANQGSEA. There are 12 residues in the CDR3. The V gene end was trimmed by 6 bases and the J gene end by 3 bases; junction bases not matched to a gene: 4. The CDR3 DNA reads as TGCAGCGTCGACAGGGCGGACACTGAAGCTTTCTTT. Its protein product is CSVDRADTEAFF.

With respect to this clonotype: The junction departs from the called germline gene at one end, perhaps through a read error. The rearrangement joins TRBV4-3 to TRBJ2-3, with D perhaps TRBD1 or TRBD2 (5 bases each). The CDR3 extends over 15 amino acids. Germline CDR1 and CDR2: LGHNA and YSLEER. The CDR3 bases are TGCGCCAGCAGCCAGGCACCGGGACCCACAAATACGCAGTATTTT. It encodes CASSQAPGPTNTQYF.

The chain employs TRBV7-9 and TRBJ2-1; 7 nucleotides match TRBD1. Germline CDR1 is SEHNR and CDR2 is FQNEAQ (reference sequence). Trimming cost V 1 base and J 7 bases; bases outside gene matches: 10. CDR3 size: 16 residues. The CDR3 region is CASSLVEGGFRNEQFF. Written as DNA, the CDR3 is TGTGCCAGCAGCTTAGTTGAAGGGGGCTTTAGGAATGAGCAGTTCTTC.

Only a few counts were recorded for this clonotype. The V gene is TRBV12-3 or TRBV12-4, the J gene TRBJ1-6, with 8 bases lining up with TRBD1. V was clipped by 7 bases and J by 13 bases; unmatched bases: 9. This CDR3 has 13 amino acids. CDR3 residues: CASNLDRELPLHF. The CDR3 region has the DNA TGTGCCAGCAATTTGGACAGGGAGCTCCCCCTCCACTTT.

This clonotype showed up many times. Here the CDR3 reads CASSPPGSGGYTF. CDR3 DNA: TGTGCCAGCAGTCCGCCCGGGTCCGGTGGCTACACCTTC. This chain connects TRBV12-3 or TRBV12-4 to TRBJ1-2; D not certain. The CDR3 spans 13 residues. Deletions cut 5 bases from V and 7 bases from J, with 14 bases between.

This clonotype was counted only a few times. The gene calls are TRBV6-1 and TRBJ2-1, with TRBD2 identical over 7 bases. The germline V gene encodes CDR1 MNHNS and CDR2 SASEGT. The CDR3 length is 16 residues. Losses at the gene ends were 5 bases for V and 6 bases for J; bases not matched to a gene: 13. CDR3 amino acids: CASSPRASGAVNEQFF. The CDR3 coding sequence is TGTGCCAGCAGTCCCCGGGCTAGCGGAGCGGTCAATGAGCAGTTCTTC.

V and J are TRBV10-2 and TRBJ1-2; D gene uncertain. Germline CDR1 WSHSY, CDR2 SAAADI. This CDR3 has 14 amino acids. Trimming removed 0 bases at V and 5 bases at J, with 10 bases between. The CDR3 DNA is TGCGCCAGCAGTGAGTCTGGGCAGCAGTATGGCTACACCTTC. Its translation: CASSESGQQYGYTF.

This clonotype occurred a few times. This chain uses TRBV20-1 with TRBJ2-1; 14 nucleotides line up with TRBD2. This CDR3 contains 16 residues. The trim removed 3 bases at V and 8 bases at J, leaving 9 bases unmatched. The germline gives CDR1 DFQATT, CDR2 SNEGSKA (reference sequence). This chain's CDR3 is CSARLTSGGAMDEQFF. As DNA, the CDR3 is TGCAGTGCTAGGTTGACTAGCGGGGGGGCCATGGATGAGCAGTTCTTC.